The sequence of this T cell receptor beta chain was determined in a study of cytomegalovirus exposure and HLA in healthy donors. V trimming: 6 bases; J trimming: 2 bases; junction bases outside the gene matches: 14. CDR3 size: 17 residues. CDR1 SNHLY and CDR2 FYNNEI come from the germline V gene. Primers included in the PCR were 60 Vbeta and 13 Jbeta primers. TCRdb's copy holds only in-frame clones and misses some; the assay was immunoSEQ multiplex PCR. The sample lists around 200,000 clones; roughly 80% were seen once. The V gene is TRBV2, the J gene TRBJ1-1, with 8 positions matching TRBD1. The sequencing sample was made of PBMCs. The sequence came from a girl aged 2-10 years in good health and CMV-seronegative. For the CDR3, the DNA is TGTGCCAGCAGAACACGACAGGGGCGAGCAGGTAACACTGAAGCTTTCTTT. Translation: CASRTRQGRAGNTEAFF. Variable domain in full (rest from reference TRBV2 and TRBJ1-1): EPEVTQTPSHQVTQMGQEVILRCVPISNHLYFYWYRQILGQKVEFLVSFYNNEISEKSEIFDDQFSVERPDGSNFTLKIRSTKLEDSAMYFCASRTRQGRAGNTEAFFGQGTRLTVV.